This TCR beta chain was observed in a study of tissue T cells after allogeneic stem cell transplantation. Broader study findings: Only a limited share of tissue TCRs appeared in blood or spleen.

Using immunoSEQ multiplex PCR, the repertoire was profiled, and TCRdb retains in-frame clones only, with some absent. The sample lists more than 20,000 clones, about 89% occurring once. This clone was found once. The target antigen is unknown. Germline CDR1 SGHTA, CDR2 FQGNSA. The CDR3 extends over 13 amino acids. V lost 5 bases to trimming and J lost 11 bases, with 16 bases between them. The material was blood, obtained before transplantation. This sequence originates from a male donor aged 60 or over who later had graft-versus-host disease after an allogeneic stem cell transplant. V is TRBV7-2 and J is TRBJ2-4, with D possibly being TRBD1 (6 bases). CDR3 region: CASSPPGRGFQYF. CDR3 DNA sequence: TGTGCCAGCAGCCCCCCCGGCAGGGGTTTTCAGTACTTC.